This T cell receptor beta chain was sequenced for a study of PD-L1 blockade in urothelial cancer. At the level of the study: Atezolizumab at 1,200 mg intravenously every 3 weeks was started by patients at some point between 2014 and 2015. Earlier, patients had received 0 to 3 chemotherapy regimens. It was at 3 weeks (second dose) and 6 weeks after treatment start that blood was analyzed.

Overall study findings and caveats: Tumor-associated clones in blood expanded more at 3 weeks in durable-benefit patients.

Comments on this clone: Its antigen is unidentified.

Germline V gene sequence: CDR1 MNHNY, CDR2 SVGAGI (reference sequence). J was trimmed by 7 bases and V by 6 bases; bases with no gene match: 11. This CDR3 spans 15 amino acids. Time point denoted: pretreatment peripheral blood. Sequenced by immunoSEQ multiplex PCR; TCRdb stores in-frame clones only, minus some. The table records roughly 50,000 clones, 87% of them present only once. V gene TRBV6-6 combines with J gene TRBJ1-1; 10 bases are shared with TRBD1. The sequencing here drew on PBMCs, taken around atezolizumab (anti-PD-L1) treatment. This TCR was recovered from a woman aged 60-75 years with urothelial cancer. This CDR3 reads CASRTPGQGLFEAFF. DNA of the CDR3: TGTGCCAGCAGGACCCCGGGACAGGGGCTTTTTGAAGCTTTCTTT.